A single T cell receptor beta chain is shown here with its context. Treatment indicated: randomized to nivolumab then ipilimumab (arm A) or the reverse (arm B). No patient had prior DNA-damaging chemotherapy. This sample stems from a study of sequential checkpoint blockade in melanoma. Germline V gives CDR1 WSHSY, CDR2 SAAADI. The CDR3 has 16 residues. J lost 2 bases, V lost 7 bases, and 8 bases had no gene match. TCRdb's table, derived via immunoSEQ multiplex PCR, lists solely in-frame clones and lacks some. The data hold about 860 clones, with less than 30% observed a single time. The receptor's source is a human donor with melanoma. V and J are TRBV10-2 and TRBJ2-2; 9 nucleotides match TRBD2. Sequences were derived from tumor tissue (inferred from file names), sampled from a patient given nivolumab and ipilimumab in sequence. The CDR3 nucleotides are TGCGCCAGCATGAGAGCTAGCGGGACCAACACCGGGGAGCTGTTTTTT. Protein product: CASMRASGTNTGELFF.